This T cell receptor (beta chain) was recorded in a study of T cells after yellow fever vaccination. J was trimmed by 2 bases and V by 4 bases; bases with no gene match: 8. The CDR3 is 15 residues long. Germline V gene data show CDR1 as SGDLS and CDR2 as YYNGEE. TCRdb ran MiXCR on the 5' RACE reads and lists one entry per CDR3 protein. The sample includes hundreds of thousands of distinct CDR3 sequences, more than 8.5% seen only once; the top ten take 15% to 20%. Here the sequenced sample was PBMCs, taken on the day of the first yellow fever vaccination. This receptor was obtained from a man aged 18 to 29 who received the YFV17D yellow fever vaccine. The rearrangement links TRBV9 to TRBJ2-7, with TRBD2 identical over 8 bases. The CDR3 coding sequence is TGTGCCAGCAGCTCCGGGCGGGGGGCCACCTACGAGCAGTACTTC. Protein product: CASSSGRGATYEQYF.